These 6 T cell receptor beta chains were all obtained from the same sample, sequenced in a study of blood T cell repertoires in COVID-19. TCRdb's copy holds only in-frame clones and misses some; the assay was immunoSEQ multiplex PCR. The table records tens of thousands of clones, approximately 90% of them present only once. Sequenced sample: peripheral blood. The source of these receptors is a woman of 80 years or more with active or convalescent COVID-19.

For the CDR3, the DNA is TGTGCCAGCAGCTTAAGGGGGACAGGGGGCGAAGAGCAGTACTTC. It is translated as CASSLRGTGGEEQYF. V and J are TRBV7-6 and TRBJ2-7; 12 bases are a match to TRBD1. CDR3 length: 15 amino acids. The germline gives CDR1 SGHVS, CDR2 FNYEAQ. V was pared by 2 bases and J by 7 bases, with 6 bases of the junction left unmatched.

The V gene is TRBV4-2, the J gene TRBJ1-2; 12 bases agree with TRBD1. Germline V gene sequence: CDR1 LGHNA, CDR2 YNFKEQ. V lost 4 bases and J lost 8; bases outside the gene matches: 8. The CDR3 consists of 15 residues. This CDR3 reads CASSRTGQGAGGYTF. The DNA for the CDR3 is TGTGCCAGCAGCCGCACGGGACAGGGGGCTGGGGGCTACACCTTC.

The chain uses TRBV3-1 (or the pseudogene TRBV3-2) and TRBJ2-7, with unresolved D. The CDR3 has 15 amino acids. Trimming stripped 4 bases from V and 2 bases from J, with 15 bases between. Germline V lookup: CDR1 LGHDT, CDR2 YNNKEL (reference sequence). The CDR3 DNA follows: TGTGCCAGCAGCCTTAAAACCCAAGCTCCCTACGAGCAGTACTTC. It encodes CASSLKTQAPYEQYF.

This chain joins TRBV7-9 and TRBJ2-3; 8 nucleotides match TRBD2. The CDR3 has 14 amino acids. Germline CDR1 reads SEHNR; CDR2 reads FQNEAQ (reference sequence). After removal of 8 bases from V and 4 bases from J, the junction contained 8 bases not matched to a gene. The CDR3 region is CASPTGGLADTQYF. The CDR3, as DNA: TGTGCCAGCCCGACGGGGGGGCTGGCAGATACGCAGTATTTT. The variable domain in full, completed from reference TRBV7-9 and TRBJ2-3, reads DTGVSQNPRHKITKRGQNVTFRCDPISEHNRLYWYRQTLGQGPEFLTYFQNEAQLEKSRLLSDRFSAERPKGSFSTLEIQRTEQGDSAMYLCASPTGGLADTQYFGPGTRLTVL.

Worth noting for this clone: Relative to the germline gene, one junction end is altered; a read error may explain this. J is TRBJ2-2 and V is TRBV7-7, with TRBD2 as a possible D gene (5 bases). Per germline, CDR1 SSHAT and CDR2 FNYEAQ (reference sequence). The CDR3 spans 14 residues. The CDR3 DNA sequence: TGTGCTAGCAGCCATGACTATAACACCGGGGAGCTGTTTTTT. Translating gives CASSHDYNTGELFF.

CDR3 sequence reads: CASSERGSYTF. The CDR3 nucleotides read TGTGCCAGCAGTGAACGGGGAAGCTACACCTTC. The rearrangement joins TRBV6-1 to TRBJ1-2; D is unclear. Trimming took 2 bases from V and 9 from J, leaving 7 bases between them. The CDR3 extends over 11 amino acids. Germline loops: CDR1 MNHNS, CDR2 SASEGT.